This T cell receptor beta chain is drawn from a study of blood T cell repertoires in COVID-19 (dated by TCRdb to 2019 to 2021). About the full investigation: Samples from collaborators originated in the United States, Italy and Spain and spanned both the acute and convalescent phases of COVID-19. The material from the prospective study consisted of cDNA or gDNA derived from T cells, B-cell-depleted T cells, or PBMCs. The dataset comprised deeply sampled blood TCRbeta repertoires from subjects exposed to, actively infected with, or recovered from COVID-19. The repertoires were released in a freely available public database meant as a resource for research on the immune response to SARS-CoV-2. The samples were drawn from the first 160 participants of the ongoing ImmuneRACE study and from about 1,200 subjects provided by 6 global collaborators. Nearly every sample came with metadata listing a de-identified subject ID, COVID-19 status, age in years and sex. HLA class I and class II types, where available, came from metadata supplied by the sample provider rather than from assay-based typing.

Of note for this clone: It lacks a known antigen. Base qualities were left out, and no much larger clone turns up one base away.

What the study reported, not specific to this receptor: How much clinical and demographic metadata was included differed by source and by participant, and the metadata was provided uncurated.

In Seattle, one collaborating source enrolled patients while the infection was active and tracked those patients longitudinally over the course of disease. Collaborating institutions collected whole blood in K2EDTA tubes following their own protocols. For TCRbeta analysis, collaborator samples were shipped as frozen whole blood, as isolated PBMCs, or as DNA extracted from either sample type. The CDR3, from cysteine to phenylalanine, totals 13 residues. Only the CDR3 DNA is retained, 39 bases long and in frame from the first base. Trimming at the junction amounts to 5 bases on V and 5 bases on J, and the germline ends lie 11 bases apart. From the germline V gene, CDR1 is SGHTA and CDR2 is FQGNSA. The immunoSEQ Assay, a bias-controlled multiplex PCR, was used to amplify TCRbeta CDR3 regions from genomic DNA. As for the authors' bioinformatics: Nucleated cell counts per sample were estimated from amplification of reference gene primers within the assay. To quantify the absolute abundance of each unique TCRbeta CDR3 rearrangement, sequence reads were collapsed and filtered. Productive Simpson clonality was computed per sample as the square root of Simpson's diversity index over productive rearrangements. What TCRdb holds here is the immuneACCESS table cut down to in-frame rearrangements. Part of the clones is not present; checked against another copy, under half of the missing clones reflect an unresolved V gene, and the others are unexplained. The DNA was the basis for D and trimming; V, J and clone size are from that table. The sample records about 230,000 clones, about nine tenths of which are singletons. Of the sample, around 10% falls within the top ten clones.

This receptor was identified in a man aged 45-65 years with COVID-19, enrolled during active disease. The specimen was peripheral blood. Rearrangement joined TRBV7-2 to TRBJ2-3, with no D gene named confidently. In nucleotide form, the sequence is TGTGCCAGCAGCGGCCCTAGTTTAGATACGCAGTATTTT. Translation gives CASSGPSLDTQYF.